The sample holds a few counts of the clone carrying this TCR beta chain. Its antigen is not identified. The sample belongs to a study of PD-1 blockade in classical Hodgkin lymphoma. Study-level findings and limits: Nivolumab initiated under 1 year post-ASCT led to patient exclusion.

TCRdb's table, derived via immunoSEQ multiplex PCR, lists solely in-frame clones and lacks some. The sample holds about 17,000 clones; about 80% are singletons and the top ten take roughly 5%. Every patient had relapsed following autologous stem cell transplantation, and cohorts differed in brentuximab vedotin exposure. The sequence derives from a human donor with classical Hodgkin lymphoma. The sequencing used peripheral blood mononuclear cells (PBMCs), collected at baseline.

The CDR3 reads CASSSHPYEQYF. Here the CDR3 DNA reads TGTGCCAGCAGTAGCCACCCCTACGAGCAGTACTTC. The chain links TRBV25-1 to TRBJ2-7, with D unresolved. The CDR3 runs to 12 residues. V was shortened by 5 bases and J by 2 bases, with 7 bases between the two germline ends. Germline assignment: CDR1 MGHDK and CDR2 SYGVNS.